The clone carrying this TCR beta chain was found a few times. Its antigen is unknown. The data were taken from a study of beta chain features in type 1 diabetes. Study-wide points: A definitive answer on HLA type influencing TCRB rearrangement was not reached here. People with Type 1 diabetes carried modestly yet significantly shorter TCRB CDR3s in all four CD4+ subsets.

The CDR3 has 15 residues. Germline assignment: CDR1 SGHRS and CDR2 YFSETQ. J lost 5 bases, V lost 4 bases, and 6 bases had no gene match. A heparinised blood draw that averaged about 110 mL was obtained once from each donor. CD4+ cells of the naive, central memory, regulatory and stem cell-like memory types were sorted via CD45RO/CCR7/CD25/CD127/CD95/CD27. The study reverse transcribed the entire isolated RNA, so it sequenced expressed TCRB transcripts. Method: immunoSEQ multiplex PCR; TCRdb's copy keeps in-frame clones and lacks some. This sample has about 160,000 clones; 6.5% to 8.5% occur once, and the top ten carry 0.45% to 0.55%.

V gene TRBV5-1 combines with J gene TRBJ2-2; 9 bases match TRBD1. Sequencing input: central memory CD4+ T cells from blood. The TCR was taken from a woman between 18 and 29 years old with type 1 diabetes. CDR3: CASSISTGGTGELFF. The CDR3 DNA reads as TGCGCCAGCAGCATATCGACAGGGGGTACCGGGGAGCTGTTTTTT. Supplemented by reference TRBV5-1 and TRBJ2-2, the full variable domain reads KAGVTQTPRYLIKTRGQQVTLSCSPISGHRSVSWYQQTPGQGLQFLFEYFSETQRNKGNFPGRFSGRQFSNSRSEMNVSTLELGDSALYLCASSISTGGTGELFFGEGSRLTVL.